Following are 30 T cell receptor beta chains from one sample sequenced in a study of CD8+CD57+ T cells in acquired aplastic anemia. The template for TCR beta VDJ and CDR3 sequence profiling was genomic DNA. TCRdb re-analysed the reads in MiXCR, keeping a single row per CDR3 protein. This table holds 400,000 to 500,000 distinct CDR3 sequences, approximately 70% found once. The sample consisted of sorted CD4+, CD8+, or CD8+CD57+ T cells (not recorded which) from PBMCs. The receptors derive from a human donor in good health, serving as a control.

With regard to this clonotype: The junction and the germline gene differ at one end; a read error may be behind it. The chain recombines TRBV7-9 with TRBJ2-3; 7 nucleotides align to TRBD1. This CDR3 is 15 amino acids long. The germline V gene encodes CDR1 SEHNR and CDR2 FQNEAQ (reference sequence). The CDR3 nucleotides read TGTGCCAGCAGTTTAGGGGGCGGCAATCAGCCCCAGCATTATTTT. Protein product: CASSLGGGNQPQHYF.

Worth noting for this clonotype: One end of the junction is discordant with germline, which a read error may explain. The chain uses TRBV5-1 and TRBJ2-7, with D possibly TRBD1 on 5 matching bases. Germline CDR1 is SGHRS and CDR2 is YFSETQ. The CDR3 is 15 amino acids. Here the CDR3 reads CASSLTGVEHYEQYF. CDR3 nucleotide sequence: TGTGCCAGCAGCCTCACAGGAGTCGAGCACTACGAGCAGTACTTC.

This clonotype turned up a few times. This chain uses TRBV29-1 with TRBJ1-2; TRBD1 matches at 8 bases. Trimming took 7 bases from V and 4 from J; bases not matched to a gene: 14. This CDR3 contains 15 residues. Germline V gene data show CDR1 as SQVTM and CDR2 as ANQGSEA. CDR3 sequence reads: CSAERLDREGYGYTF. The CDR3 DNA reads as TGCAGCGCCGAGAGGTTGGACAGGGAAGGCTATGGCTACACCTTC.

This clonotype has at least ten counts. This rearrangement joins TRBV6-5 to TRBJ1-1; D ambiguous. Trimming shortened V by 3 bases and J by 0 bases, and 11 bases separated the two germline ends. The germline CDR1 and CDR2 sequences are MNHEY and SVGAGI. This CDR3 has 15 amino acids. In DNA form, the CDR3 reads TGTGCCAGCAGTTATGTTCGGACCCTGAACACTGAAGCTTTCTTT. Its translation is CASSYVRTLNTEAFF.

The V and J genes are TRBV2 and TRBJ2-3; 8 bases agree with TRBD2. Germline V gene lookup returns CDR1 SNHLY and CDR2 FYNNEI. The CDR3 is 16 residues long. Germline trimming cut 5 bases from V and 5 bases from J; bases unmatched to any gene: 12. The CDR3 sequence: CASSKIGGALEDTQYF. The CDR3 DNA reads as TGTGCCAGCAGTAAGATCGGGGGGGCCTTGGAAGATACGCAGTATTTT.

This clonotype was observed many times. The chain carries TRBV9 and TRBJ1-2; maybe TRBD1 (6 bases). The germline V and J ends were trimmed by 0 bases and 5 bases, with 14 bases remaining between them. The CDR3 is 15 residues long. The germline V gene encodes CDR1 SGDLS and CDR2 YYNGEE. The CDR3 spells CASSVALGTHYGYTF. CDR3 sequence (DNA): TGTGCCAGCAGCGTAGCCCTAGGGACACATTATGGCTACACCTTC.

With regard to this clonotype: The conserved final phenylalanine or tryptophan is absent from the CDR3, which likely points to a read error. It is unclear where the CDR3 begins or ends on the DNA, so no DNA is shown, and the CDR3 is as TCRdb lists it. The gene calls are TRBV7-2 and TRBJ2-3. Germline V lookup: CDR1 SGHTA, CDR2 FQGNSA. The CDR3 contains 13 residues when both ends are counted. The CDR3 sequence is CASSPSRGVQYFV.

The V gene is TRBV9, the J gene TRBJ2-7; D possibly corresponds to TRBD2 (5 bases). The CDR3 consists of 14 residues. Trimming removed 2 bases from V and 4 bases from J, with 13 bases in between. CDR1 SGDLS and CDR2 YYNGEE come from the germline V gene. The CDR3 nucleotides are TGTGCCAGCAGCGTGGCCCGGGGATCTTACGAGCAGTACTTC. As protein: CASSVARGSYEQYF.

As regards this clonotype: This CDR3 fails to terminate in the conserved phenylalanine or tryptophan, so it likely reflects a read error. The DNA is omitted, as the CDR3 cannot be located on it reliably, and the CDR3 follows TCRdb's listing. The gene calls are TRBV2 and TRBJ1-1. Germline V gene sequence: CDR1 SNHLY, CDR2 FYNNEI. Including both end residues, the CDR3 is 13 amino acids long. The CDR3 protein is CASSEGFHNTALY.

This clonotype came up many times. The J gene is TRBJ1-5, the V gene TRBV7-2; D is ambiguous. Trimming shortened V by 1 base and J by 6 bases, and 13 bases separated the two germline ends. This CDR3 has 15 residues. Per the germline V gene, CDR1 is SGHTA and CDR2 is FQGNSA. CDR3 sequence reads: CASSLVVGKGQPQHF. In nucleotides, the CDR3 is TGTGCCAGCAGCTTAGTCGTGGGAAAGGGTCAGCCCCAGCATTTT.

The V call is TRBV24-1, the J call TRBJ1-1, with D unclear. V lost 7 bases, J lost 1 base, and 12 bases lay in between. Germline CDR1 is KGHDR and CDR2 is SFDVKD. There are 14 residues in the CDR3. CDR3: CATRGNGRNTEAFF. The CDR3 nucleotides read TGTGCCACCAGGGGCAACGGCAGGAACACTGAAGCTTTCTTT.

The V gene is TRBV27, the J gene TRBJ1-2, with 7 bases identical to TRBD1. CDR1 MNHEY and CDR2 SMNVEV come from the germline V gene (reference sequence). The CDR3 is made up of 16 amino acids. J lost 2 bases, V lost 4 bases, and 10 bases had no gene match. This CDR3 is CASSSTTQGLNYGYTF. CDR3 coding DNA: TGTGCCAGCAGTTCGACCACACAGGGGTTAAACTATGGCTACACCTTC.

A note on this clonotype: The final CDR3 position lacks the conserved phenylalanine or tryptophan, pointing to a likely read error. The rearrangement links TRBV7-2 to TRBJ1-2; D gene uncertain. The V end lost 7 bases, the J end lost 9 bases, and 15 bases lay between the germline ends. From germline, CDR1 is SGHTA and CDR2 FQGNSA. The CDR3 has 12 residues. CDR3 region: CASTHLGRCYTL. The CDR3 nucleotides are TGTGCCAGCACCCACCTAGGTAGATGCTACACCTTG.

The CDR3 loop is CASSLGECDRANVLTF. CDR3 in DNA: TGTGCCAGCAGCCTGGGGGAGTGCGACAGGGCCAACGTCCTGACTTTC. The V gene is TRBV5-5, the J gene TRBJ2-6; D is tentatively TRBD1 or TRBD2 (5 bases each). This CDR3 has 16 amino acids. Per germline, CDR1 SGHKS and CDR2 YYEKEE (reference sequence). With 4 bases removed from V and 5 bases from J, the gap between germline ends came to 16 bases.

In this sample, this clonotype turned up many times. The genes are TRBV29-1 and TRBJ1-1; D perhaps matches TRBD1 (6 bases). The CDR3 runs to 13 residues. Trimming took 1 base from V and 1 from J, leaving 7 bases between them. In germline, CDR1 is SQVTM, CDR2 ANQGSEA. The CDR3 coding sequence is TGCAGCGTTGAAGGGACAGAGAACACTGAAGCTTTCTTT. Amino acids: CSVEGTENTEAFF.

The table lists this clonotype with a count of one. A junction boundary mismatches the germline segment, possibly from a read error. This rearrangement joins TRBV5-6 to TRBJ2-4; perhaps TRBD1 as D (6 bases). Per the germline V gene, CDR1 is SGHDT and CDR2 is YYEEEE. The CDR3 totals 17 residues. The DNA for the CDR3 is TGTGCCACCAGCAGGGGTCGTTGGGATTGGGCCAAAAACATTCAGTACTTC. This encodes CATSRGRWDWAKNIQYF.

Remarks on this clonotype: The junction and the germline gene differ at one end; a read error may be behind it. This sequence joins TRBV7-3 and TRBJ2-3; D unresolved. Germline V gene lookup returns CDR1 SGHTA and CDR2 FQGTGA. There are 14 residues in the CDR3. Written as DNA, the CDR3 is TGTGCCAGCAGCGCCTGTCTGGCTACGGAGTATTTTTGTTTT. It yields the protein CASSACLATEYFCF.

This clonotype was seen only a few times. The gene calls are TRBV12-3 or TRBV12-4 and TRBJ2-2; unclear D gene. V was shortened by 7 bases and J by 7 bases, with 7 bases between the two germline ends. This CDR3 comprises 11 residues. Here the CDR3 reads CASTVGGELFF. CDR3 nucleotide sequence: TGTGCCAGCACAGTGGGCGGGGAGCTGTTTTTT.

A few counts support this clonotype. The chain has TRBV15 and TRBJ1-6, with 10 bases matching TRBD1. CDR1 and CDR2 (germline): LNHNV, YYDKDF (reference sequence). The CDR3 covers 17 residues. The V and J ends lost 0 bases and 5 bases, in that order; junction bases with no gene match: 4. In DNA, the CDR3 is TGTGCCACCAGCAGAGATTGGACAGGGGGTAATAATTCACCCCTCCACTTT. Protein sequence: CATSRDWTGGNNSPLHF.

The chain recombines TRBV7-3 with TRBJ2-5; D remains unclear. The J call may be in error: the DNA end matches TRBJ2-1 better. The CDR3 is 17 residues long. The germline V gene has CDR1 SGHTA and CDR2 FQGTGA. CDR3 in amino acids: CASSLGAGETHYFEQFF. CDR3 coding DNA: TGTGCCAGCAGCTTAGGAGCTGGCGAGACTCACTACTTCGAGCAGTTCTTC.

This chain links TRBV7-2 with TRBJ1-4; tentatively, D is TRBD1 (5 bases). The germline V gene encodes CDR1 SGHTA and CDR2 FQGNSA. The CDR3 runs to 14 residues. Between the trimmed V and J ends, which lost 5 bases and 11 bases, there was a span of 18 bases. CDR3 sequence: CASSEPGTLDKLFF. As DNA, the CDR3 is TGTGCCAGCAGCGAACCTGGGACTCTGGACAAACTGTTTTTT.

Comments on this clonotype: A much larger clone differs from this one at a single base, so this may be a read error. V is TRBV19 and J is TRBJ1-6; 7 nucleotides match TRBD1. Trimming cost V 9 bases and J 4 bases; bases outside gene matches: 9. CDR1 LNHDA and CDR2 SQIVND come from the germline V gene (reference sequence). This CDR3 spans 15 amino acids. The chain's CDR3 is CASRAPGQYNSPLHF. The DNA for the CDR3 is TGTGCCAGCAGAGCGCCGGGACAGTATAATTCACCCCTCCACTTT.

As for this clonotype: The CDR3 ends on some other residue instead of the conserved phenylalanine or tryptophan, so this is likely a read error. The chain links TRBV10-3 to TRBJ2-7, with D perhaps matching TRBD2 (6 bases). V was clipped by 11 bases and J by 3 bases, with 14 bases between them. This CDR3 comprises 12 residues. Germline values: CDR1 ENHRY, CDR2 SYGVKD. The CDR3 nucleotides read TGTGCCGTAAGGGAGGCCAACTACGAGCAGTACCTC. Its translation: CAVREANYEQYL.

On this clonotype: The germline gene is not matched at one end of the junction; a read error may be the cause. The CDR3 DNA sequence: TGTGCCACCAGCAACAGCGGGGCCGGGTACGATAAGCAGTTCTTC. Residues: CATSNSGAGYDKQFF. The chain uses TRBV7-2 and TRBJ2-1; 7 bases are a match to TRBD2. The CDR3 covers 15 residues. Looked up from germline, CDR1 is SGHTA and CDR2 is FQGNSA.

There are many counts of this clonotype. This chain uses TRBV7-9 with TRBJ2-7; D not resolved. The germline V gene encodes CDR1 SEHNR and CDR2 FQNEAQ (reference sequence). Trimming pared 6 bases from V and 7 bases from J, leaving 22 bases between. The CDR3 length is 15 residues. The DNA for the CDR3 is TGTGCCAGCAGGTTACTTTTGCGGACCCGAAGGGAGCAGTACTTC. Protein product: CASRLLLRTRREQYF.

The sample holds many counts of this clonotype. This rearrangement joins TRBV11-2 to TRBJ1-4, with 7 nucleotides matching TRBD1. The V gene end was trimmed by 1 base and the J gene end by 4 bases; junction bases not matched to a gene: 6. This CDR3 contains 16 residues. CDR1 SGHAT and CDR2 FQNNGV come from the germline V gene. CDR3 sequence (DNA): TGTGCCAGCAGCTTAGCCCCCGGACAGGATAATGAAAAACTGTTTTTT. It encodes CASSLAPGQDNEKLFF.

In its sample, this clonotype was seen a few times. The genes are TRBV10-3 and TRBJ2-7; tentatively, D is TRBD1 (6 bases). The CDR3 length is 15 residues. Trimming took 3 bases from V and 0 from J, leaving 12 bases between them. Per germline, CDR1 ENHRY and CDR2 SYGVKD. CDR3 DNA: TGTGCCATCAGTGATGGGGGCGGAGGCTCCTACGAGCAGTACTTC. It translates to CAISDGGGGSYEQYF.

This clonotype was found many times. The V and J genes are TRBV7-6 and TRBJ2-2; 9 bases fit TRBD1. CDR1 and CDR2 from the germline V gene are SGHVS and FNYEAQ. The junction had 7 bases not matched to a gene; V was cut back by 6 bases and J by 5 bases. The CDR3 runs 15 residues. The CDR3 loop is CASSLGQGRTGELFF. The CDR3 DNA sequence: TGTGCCAGCAGTCTTGGACAGGGGCGGACCGGGGAGCTGTTTTTT.

With respect to this clonotype: A much larger clone lies a single base off, so this may be a read error. The chain employs TRBV10-3 and TRBJ2-3; 7 nucleotides match TRBD1. The V segment lost 2 bases and the J segment 4 bases; nucleotides outside the gene matches: 0. This CDR3 has 13 amino acids. Germline V gene lookup returns CDR1 ENHRY and CDR2 SYGVKD. CDR3 coding DNA: TGTGCCATCAGTGAGCAGGGGGCAGATACGCAGTATTTT. This sequence encodes CAISEQGADTQYF.

Turning to this clonotype: One junction end disagrees with the germline gene, perhaps due to a read error. This rearrangement joins TRBV29-1 to TRBJ2-7, with a possible D match to TRBD2 (5 bases). The CDR3 loop spans 12 amino acids. The V gene's germline CDR1 is SQVTM and CDR2 ANQGSEA. In DNA form, the CDR3 reads TGCAGCGTTGCCGGAACAAGCTGCGGGCAGTCCTTC. It is translated as CSVAGTSCGQSF.